These T cell receptor beta chains were read from a single sample in a study of beta chain features in type 1 diabetes. Measured with immunoSEQ multiplex PCR; TCRdb has only the in-frame clones, and not every one. The sample carries about 370,000 clones, 9.5% to 10% recorded once. The sample consisted of central memory CD4+ T cells from blood. Source of these receptors: a man under 40 with type 1 diabetes. Each CDR3 is given with its conserved first and last residue. A D gene is named only where the DNA matches it firmly. Clone sizes are given selectively: once, few, many, or a class where the clone is expanded.

d_gene: .
v_gene: TRBV6-1
abundance: few
j_gene: TRBJ2-5
CDR3aa: CASSEDRVRETQYF
CDR3nt: TGTGCCAGCAGTGAAGACAGGGTCCGGGAGACCCAGTACTTC

d_gene: .
v_gene: TRBV7-9
abundance: many
j_gene: TRBJ1-1
CDR3aa: CASSRETGNTEAFF
CDR3nt: TGTGCCAGCAGCCGTGAGACAGGGAACACTGAAGCTTTCTTT

d_gene: TRBD1
v_gene: TRBV7-2
abundance: once
j_gene: TRBJ2-1
CDR3aa: CASSIDRAGNEQFF
CDR3nt: TGTGCCAGCAGCATAGACAGGGCAGGCAATGAGCAGTTCTTC

d_gene: .
v_gene: TRBV7-2
abundance: many
j_gene: TRBJ2-7
CDR3aa: CASSLDGPKQYF
CDR3nt: TGTGCCAGCAGCTTAGATGGTCCGAAGCAGTACTTC

d_gene: .
v_gene: TRBV6-1
abundance: .
j_gene: TRBJ2-7
CDR3aa: CASSRDPRSYEQYF
CDR3nt: TGTGCCAGCAGTCGGGACCCGAGGTCCTACGAGCAGTACTTC

d_gene: TRBD2
v_gene: TRBV6-6
abundance: .
j_gene: TRBJ2-5
CDR3aa: CASRGTASGKQETQYF
CDR3nt: TGTGCCAGCAGAGGGACAGCTAGCGGGAAACAAGAGACCCAGTACTTC

d_gene: TRBD2
v_gene: TRBV11-2
abundance: few
j_gene: TRBJ2-3
CDR3aa: CASSPRLAGVTDTQYF
CDR3nt: TGTGCCAGCAGCCCCCGACTAGCGGGGGTCACAGATACGCAGTATTTT

d_gene: TRBD1
v_gene: TRBV6-5
abundance: few
j_gene: TRBJ2-2
CDR3aa: CASSLDRSNTGELFF
CDR3nt: TGTGCCAGCAGCCTGGACAGGTCGAACACCGGGGAGCTGTTTTTT

d_gene: TRBD1
v_gene: TRBV7-2
abundance: .
j_gene: TRBJ2-3
CDR3aa: CAGNRGGTDTQYF
CDR3nt: TGTGCCGGGAACAGGGGTGGCACAGATACGCAGTATTTT

d_gene: .
v_gene: TRBV29-1
abundance: few
j_gene: TRBJ2-2
CDR3aa: CSVVRAIGAGELFF
CDR3nt: TGCAGCGTTGTTAGGGCTATTGGGGCCGGGGAGCTGTTTTTT

d_gene: .
v_gene: TRBV5-1
abundance: .
j_gene: TRBJ1-1
CDR3aa: CASRFRGDTEAFF
CDR3nt: TGCGCCAGCAGGTTTAGGGGGGACACTGAAGCTTTCTTT

d_gene: TRBD1
v_gene: TRBV9
abundance: few
j_gene: TRBJ2-5
CDR3aa: CASSPTGGQGSQETQYF
CDR3nt: TGTGCCAGCAGCCCGACAGGGGGACAGGGGAGCCAAGAGACCCAGTACTTC

d_gene: TRBD1
v_gene: TRBV5-4
abundance: few
j_gene: TRBJ1-1
CDR3aa: CASSLEGQGMNTEAFF
CDR3nt: TGTGCCAGCAGCTTGGAAGGACAGGGGATGAACACTGAAGCTTTCTTT

d_gene: .
v_gene: TRBV28
abundance: .
j_gene: TRBJ2-7
CDR3aa: CASSLEHYEQYF
CDR3nt: TGTGCCAGCAGTTTGGAGCACTACGAGCAGTACTTC

d_gene: .
v_gene: TRBV7-9
abundance: .
j_gene: TRBJ1-4
CDR3aa: CASSPRTATNEKLFF
CDR3nt: TGTGCCAGCAGCCCACGGACAGCAACTAATGAAAAACTGTTTTTT

d_gene: .
v_gene: TRBV5-4
abundance: .
j_gene: TRBJ2-1
CDR3aa: CASTRADNEQFF
CDR3nt: TGTGCCAGCACCCGAGCGGACAATGAGCAGTTCTTC

d_gene: TRBD2
v_gene: TRBV18
abundance: .
j_gene: TRBJ2-7
CDR3aa: CASSREGQGYEQYF
CDR3nt: TGTGCCAGCTCACGGGAGGGCCAGGGTTACGAGCAGTACTTC

d_gene: .
v_gene: TRBV4-3
abundance: few
j_gene: TRBJ2-7
CDR3aa: CASSQDSQQYYEQYF
CDR3nt: TGCGCCAGCAGCCAAGATAGTCAACAGTACTACGAGCAGTACTTC

d_gene: TRBD1
v_gene: TRBV6-1
abundance: few
j_gene: TRBJ1-2
CDR3aa: CASSPGTGGNGYTF
CDR3nt: TGTGCCAGCAGTCCCGGGACAGGGGGCAATGGCTACACCTTC

d_gene: TRBD1
v_gene: TRBV29-1
abundance: few
j_gene: TRBJ1-4
CDR3aa: CSAPGTASNEKLFF
CDR3nt: TGCAGCGCTCCCGGGACAGCGTCTAATGAAAAACTGTTTTTT

d_gene: .
v_gene: TRBV2
abundance: .
j_gene: TRBJ1-2
CDR3aa: CASSSGVGRGRSGYTF
CDR3nt: TGTGCCAGCAGCTCAGGAGTGGGCCGGGGGAGAAGTGGCTACACCTTC

d_gene: .
v_gene: TRBV14
abundance: .
j_gene: TRBJ2-7
CDR3aa: CASSPLRQSSYEQYF
CDR3nt: TGTGCCAGCAGCCCGCTACGGCAGAGCTCCTACGAGCAGTACTTC

d_gene: .
v_gene: TRBV6-5
abundance: .
j_gene: TRBJ2-5
CDR3aa: CASSYSQGWEETQYF
CDR3nt: TGTGCCAGCAGTTACTCTCAGGGTTGGGAAGAGACCCAGTACTTC

d_gene: .
v_gene: TRBV5-8
abundance: few
j_gene: TRBJ2-7
CDR3aa: CASSQMVGDTYSYEQYF
CDR3nt: TGTGCCAGCAGCCAAATGGTAGGAGACACTTACTCCTACGAGCAGTACTTC

d_gene: TRBD2
v_gene: TRBV28
abundance: .
j_gene: TRBJ2-7
CDR3aa: CASSLFLAATYEQYF
CDR3nt: TGTGCCAGCAGTTTATTTCTAGCGGCTACCTACGAGCAGTACTTC

d_gene: .
v_gene: TRBV14
abundance: .
j_gene: TRBJ2-3
CDR3aa: CASSQGWDFHTDTQYF
CDR3nt: TGTGCCAGCAGCCAAGGGTGGGACTTTCACACAGATACGCAGTATTTT

d_gene: .
v_gene: TRBV28
abundance: .
j_gene: TRBJ1-2
CDR3aa: CASRPNPGAGGYTF
CDR3nt: TGTGCCAGCAGGCCTAATCCGGGGGCCGGCGGCTACACCTTC

d_gene: .
v_gene: TRBV7-8
abundance: .
j_gene: TRBJ2-5
CDR3aa: CASSSIGGLYQETQYF
CDR3nt: TGTGCCAGCAGCTCCATAGGAGGATTGTACCAAGAGACCCAGTACTTC

d_gene: TRBD2
v_gene: TRBV7-6
abundance: .
j_gene: TRBJ2-1
CDR3aa: CASSSRTSVGGNEQFF
CDR3nt: TGTGCCAGCAGCTCCCGGACTAGCGTGGGGGGCAATGAGCAGTTCTTC

d_gene: .
v_gene: TRBV30
abundance: few
j_gene: TRBJ1-2
CDR3aa: CAWSPSSYGYTF
CDR3nt: TGTGCCTGGAGTCCTAGTAGTTACGGCTACACCTTC

d_gene: .
v_gene: TRBV28
abundance: .
j_gene: TRBJ2-3
CDR3aa: CASSLGLAYTDTQYF
CDR3nt: TGTGCCAGCAGTTTAGGGCTAGCCTACACAGATACGCAGTATTTT

d_gene: .
v_gene: TRBV2
abundance: few
j_gene: TRBJ2-1
CDR3aa: CASSEARNLNEQFF
CDR3nt: TGTGCCAGCAGTGAGGCCCGGAACCTCAATGAGCAGTTCTTC

d_gene: .
v_gene: TRBV4-2
abundance: .
j_gene: TRBJ2-7
CDR3aa: CASSPQGLVGSVAGTYEQYF
CDR3nt: TGTGCCAGCAGCCCCCAGGGGTTAGTCGGGTCGGTAGCGGGCACCTACGAGCAGTACTTC

d_gene: .
v_gene: TRBV7-9
abundance: few
j_gene: TRBJ2-3
CDR3aa: CASSQNSGDTQYF
CDR3nt: TGTGCCAGCAGCCAGAATTCAGGAGATACGCAGTATTTT

d_gene: TRBD2
v_gene: TRBV7-2
abundance: .
j_gene: TRBJ2-2
CDR3aa: CASSQAGTSPAGELFF
CDR3nt: TGTGCCAGCAGTCAAGCCGGGACTAGTCCTGCCGGGGAGCTGTTTTTT

d_gene: .
v_gene: TRBV28
abundance: few
j_gene: TRBJ1-2
CDR3aa: CASSFEALYGYTF
CDR3nt: TGTGCCAGCAGTTTCGAAGCTCTCTATGGCTACACCTTC

d_gene: TRBD1
v_gene: TRBV7-9
abundance: many
j_gene: TRBJ2-2
CDR3aa: CASSSGTGDLRELFF
CDR3nt: TGTGCCAGCAGTTCCGGGACAGGGGATCTCAGGGAGCTGTTTTTT

d_gene: TRBD1
v_gene: TRBV18
abundance: many
j_gene: TRBJ1-4
CDR3aa: CASSPGTEVNEKLFF
CDR3nt: TGTGCCAGCTCACCGGGGACAGAAGTTAATGAAAAACTGTTTTTT

d_gene: .
v_gene: TRBV5-1
abundance: few
j_gene: TRBJ2-1
CDR3aa: CASTQSPGTYNEQFF
CDR3nt: TGCGCCAGCACCCAGAGCCCAGGTACCTACAATGAGCAGTTCTTC

d_gene: .
v_gene: TRBV6-1
abundance: .
j_gene: TRBJ1-5
CDR3aa: CASIPVPSGQPQHF
CDR3nt: TGTGCCAGCATCCCTGTTCCTTCGGGTCAGCCCCAGCATTTT

d_gene: .
v_gene: TRBV15
abundance: many
j_gene: TRBJ1-1
CDR3aa: CATSSRLNTEAFF
CDR3nt: TGTGCCACCAGCAGCAGATTGAACACTGAAGCTTTCTTT

d_gene: TRBD2
v_gene: TRBV30
abundance: .
j_gene: TRBJ2-3
CDR3aa: CAWTAGLAPADTQYF
CDR3nt: TGTGCCTGGACCGCAGGACTAGCGCCAGCGGATACGCAGTATTTT

d_gene: .
v_gene: TRBV5-4
abundance: few
j_gene: TRBJ2-7
CDR3aa: CASSLDVQTSSYEQYF
CDR3nt: TGTGCCAGCAGCTTGGATGTACAGACGAGCTCCTACGAGCAGTACTTC

d_gene: TRBD1
v_gene: TRBV5-1
abundance: .
j_gene: TRBJ2-5
CDR3aa: CASKAQGQQQETQYF
CDR3nt: TGCGCCAGCAAAGCACAGGGACAGCAACAAGAGACCCAGTACTTC

d_gene: TRBD1
v_gene: TRBV10-3
abundance: .
j_gene: TRBJ2-6
CDR3aa: CAIPFTLTGTNSGANVLTF
CDR3nt: TGTGCCATCCCCTTCACCCTGACAGGGACAAACTCTGGGGCCAACGTCCTGACTTTC

d_gene: .
v_gene: TRBV2
abundance: .
j_gene: TRBJ1-2
CDR3aa: CASNAGRETGGYTF
CDR3nt: TGTGCCAGCAATGCGGGCAGGGAGACTGGTGGCTACACCTTC

d_gene: .
v_gene: TRBV6-6
abundance: .
j_gene: TRBJ1-3
CDR3aa: CASSLTTGLSGNTIYF
CDR3nt: TGTGCCAGCAGTTTAACTACAGGGCTCTCTGGAAACACCATATATTTT